The sequence of this TCR beta chain was determined in a study of T cell repertoires in cytomegalovirus infection. Study information: An indication of both CMV infection and matching HLA type came from public TCR beta signatures. Broader study findings: CMV carriers having the relevant HLA were flagged by cumulative public TCR beta family frequency. HLA-C-restricted CMV-specific TCR beta clonotypes prevailed in the ex vivo response.

TCRdb reprocessed the reads with MiXCR, giving one entry per CDR3 protein. The repertoire consists of some 100,000 distinct CDR3 sequences, with about a quarter occurring once and the leading ten covering roughly two fifths. CDR1 is MDHEN, CDR2 SYDVKM, per germline. The CDR3 extends over 13 amino acids. Between the trimmed V and J ends, which lost 6 bases and 8 bases, there was a span of 14 bases. As concerns this clonotype: Its antigen is still unknown.

The V and J genes are TRBV28 and TRBJ2-1; D not certain. This TCR came from a human donor in good health (CMV status not recorded). Some clones in this sample may be carry-over from other donors' samples. The sequencing input was CD8+ T cells from PBMCs. CDR3 loop: CASSLTTTYEQFF. CDR3 DNA: TGTGCCAGCAGCCTTACAACCACTTATGAGCAGTTCTTC.